These 32 T cell receptor beta chains came from one sample sequenced in a study of T cell responses to AZD1222 COVID-19 vaccine. Assay used: immunoSEQ multiplex PCR; TCRdb lists only in-frame clones, some missing. The sample consists of roughly 93,000 clones, 65% to 90% of them appearing once. Here the sequenced sample was peripheral blood, taken on day 0 of AZD1222 vaccination. The receptors were gathered from an adult in good health.

The chain couples TRBV10-1 to TRBJ1-2; TRBD1 matches at 7 bases. CDR3 length: 13 amino acids. J was trimmed by 5 bases and V by 3 bases; bases with no gene match: 3. Germline values: CDR1 WNHNN, CDR2 SYGVQD (reference sequence). DNA for the CDR3: TGCGCCAGCAGTGAACAGGGGAGGTATGGCTACACCTTC. This translates into CASSEQGRYGYTF.

This chain uses TRBV6-2 or TRBV6-3 with TRBJ2-2; D remains ambiguous. V lost 4 bases and J lost 4, with 7 bases in between. CDR3 size: 13 residues. The germline CDR1 and CDR2 sequences are MNHEY and SVGEGT. CDR3 in DNA: TGTGCCAGCAGTTCTCGTTCCACCGGGGAGCTGTTTTTT. Its protein product is CASSSRSTGELFF.

This rearrangement joins TRBV6-6 to TRBJ1-5, with D tentatively TRBD1 (6 bases). This CDR3 has 14 amino acids. The ends were cut back, 5 bases at V and 4 bases at J, with 12 bases in the middle. Germline CDR1 MNHNY, CDR2 SVGAGI (reference sequence). The DNA for the CDR3 is TGTGCCAGCAGTGCGGCAGGGGAAAATCAGCCCCAGCATTTT. Translating gives CASSAAGENQPQHF.

The chain links TRBV18 to TRBJ2-2; D is unclear. V was cut by 5 bases and J by 6 bases, with 10 bases left in between. The germline V gene encodes CDR1 KGHSH and CDR2 LQKENI. This CDR3 spans 13 amino acids. In DNA, the CDR3 is TGTGCCAGCTCAGCACGTCAGGCCGGGGAGCTGTTTTTT. Translated, it gives CASSARQAGELFF. Looking up the rest from reference TRBV18 and TRBJ2-2 gives the full variable domain: NAGVMQNPRHLVRRRGQEARLRCSPMKGHSHVYWYRQLPEEGLKFMVYLQKENIIDESGMPKERFSAEFPKEGPSILRIQQVVRGDSAAYFCASSARQAGELFFGEGSRLTVL.

The rearrangement links TRBV4-1 to TRBJ2-7, with 9 bases fitting TRBD2. This CDR3 is 13 amino acids long. Germline loops: CDR1 MGHRA, CDR2 YSYEKL. The J segment lost 4 bases and the V segment lost 4 bases, leaving 2 bases of the junction unmatched. CDR3 protein: CASSPGLAYEQYF. CDR3 sequence (DNA): TGCGCCAGCAGCCCCGGACTAGCGTACGAGCAGTACTTC.

This clone has just a few counts. The chain has TRBV7-2 and TRBJ2-7, with 7 nucleotides matching TRBD1. Germline lookup yields CDR1 SGHTA and CDR2 FQGNSA. The junction had 8 bases not matched to a gene; V was cut back by 5 bases and J by 4 bases. The CDR3 covers 14 residues. The CDR3 region has the DNA TGTGCCAGCAGCGTCTTAAGGGGGCTTTACGAGCAGTACTTC. It yields the protein CASSVLRGLYEQYF.

This clone was detected once. The rearrangement joins TRBV5-1 to TRBJ2-2, with 10 bases that match TRBD2. Per the germline V gene, CDR1 is SGHRS and CDR2 is YFSETQ. There are 15 residues in the CDR3. V shed 6 bases, J shed 1 base, and the junction held 3 bases outside the gene matches. The CDR3 sequence: CASTRTSGNTGELFF. Here the CDR3 DNA reads TGCGCCAGCACTCGGACTAGCGGGAACACCGGGGAGCTGTTTTTT.

The chain uses TRBV7-8 and TRBJ1-5; no reliable D call. This CDR3 region has 15 residues. V gave up 5 bases and J gave up 9 bases, with 20 bases separating them. Germline V lookup: CDR1 SGHVS, CDR2 FQNEAQ. In nucleotides, the CDR3 is TGTGCCAGCAGCCCCAGTCTGTATCCCAACGGGCCCCAGCATTTT. This sequence encodes CASSPSLYPNGPQHF.

The chain links TRBV11-3 to TRBJ2-7, with 10 bases matching TRBD2. CDR3 size: 14 residues. Per germline, CDR1 SGHNT and CDR2 YENEEA. V lost 7 bases to trimming and J lost 4 bases; unmatched junction nucleotides: 7. CDR3 sequence: CASTQTSGSYEQYF. The CDR3 nucleotides read TGTGCCAGCACCCAGACTAGCGGGTCGTACGAGCAGTACTTC.

The CDR3 sequence: CASSLTPGQGPGNTIYF. In DNA form, the CDR3 reads TGTGCCAGCAGCTTAACCCCAGGACAGGGCCCTGGAAACACCATATATTTT. The chain is built from TRBV7-8 and TRBJ1-3; TRBD1 aligns across 8 bases. CDR1 is SGHVS, CDR2 FQNEAQ, per germline. After removal of 2 bases from V and 2 bases from J, the junction contained 8 bases not matched to a gene. This CDR3 has 17 residues.

CDR3 sequence: CASSMRWAEDYNSPLHF. The DNA of the CDR3 is TGTGCCAGTAGTATGCGCTGGGCGGAGGACTATAATTCACCCCTCCACTTT. The V and J genes are TRBV19 and TRBJ1-6; the D is unclear. With 3 bases removed from V and 3 bases from J, the gap between germline ends came to 15 bases. CDR1 is LNHDA and CDR2 is SQIVND in the germline V gene (reference sequence). This CDR3 comprises 17 residues.

V and J are TRBV2 and TRBJ1-2; 10 bases are shared with TRBD1. The CDR3 length is 13 residues. The ends lost 5 bases at V and 4 bases at J; junction bases unmatched: 1. CDR1 is SNHLY, CDR2 FYNNEI, per germline. The CDR3 nucleotides are TGTGCCAGCAGTTGGACAGGGGGCTATGGCTACACCTTC. Translation gives CASSWTGGYGYTF.

The rearrangement joins TRBV21-1 to TRBJ2-4; the table assigns TRBD2, which was not confirmed against the DNA. TRBV21-1 is flagged as a pseudogene. The CDR3 spans 16 residues. DNA for the CDR3: TGTGCCGGACCCCCAGGGACTGACGGTGCCAAAAACATTCAGTACTTC. Its translation: CAGPPGTDGAKNIQYF.

The V gene is TRBV6-5, the J gene TRBJ1-1, with D possibly matching TRBD1 (5 bases). The CDR3 length is 14 residues. CDR1 MNHEY and CDR2 SVGAGI come from the germline V gene. Between the trimmed V and J ends, which lost 9 bases and 6 bases, there was a span of 20 bases. Here the CDR3 DNA reads TGTGCCAGTCGGGGTATCGGGGGAGGCGCTGAAGCTTTCTTT. The encoded protein is CASRGIGGGAEAFF.

This clone appeared a few times. This chain joins TRBV5-1 and TRBJ1-3; 9 nucleotides agree with TRBD1. CDR1 is SGHRS and CDR2 is YFSETQ in the germline V gene. The CDR3 length is 15 residues. The V segment lost 4 bases and the J segment 2 bases; nucleotides outside the gene matches: 4. The CDR3 DNA sequence: TGCGCCAGCAGCGTCGGGACAGGGACTGGAAACACCATATATTTT. Its protein product is CASSVGTGTGNTIYF.

The chain combines TRBV10-1 with TRBJ2-7; 9 bases are a match to TRBD2. J was trimmed by 4 bases and V by 3 bases; bases with no gene match: 7. The CDR3 runs 15 residues. CDR1 and CDR2 from the germline V gene are WNHNN and SYGVQD (reference sequence). The CDR3 DNA sequence: TGCGCCAGCAGTGATTCGGCGGGGGGGAAGTACGAGCAGTACTTC. Its translation: CASSDSAGGKYEQYF.

This chain connects TRBV10-3 to TRBJ2-7; D remains ambiguous. V lost 3 bases to trimming and J lost 7 bases, with 10 bases between them. Germline-derived CDR1 and CDR2 are ENHRY and SYGVKD. This CDR3 contains 12 residues. CDR3 bases: TGTGCCATCAGTGATACAGTAGGTGAGCAGTACTTC. Translating gives CAISDTVGEQYF.

This sequence joins TRBV4-2 and TRBJ2-5, with TRBD1 matching over 8 bases. With V trimmed by 1 base and J by 4 bases, 2 bases remained unmatched. This CDR3 contains 14 residues. Germline assignment: CDR1 LGHNA and CDR2 YNFKEQ. The CDR3 bases are TGTGCCAGCAGCCAAGGGGGGACAGGAGAGACCCAGTACTTC. Its translation: CASSQGGTGETQYF.

The CDR3 nucleotides read TGCGCCAGCAGCTTGGGATTCGAAGAGACCCAGTACTTC. It yields the protein CASSLGFEETQYF. V is TRBV5-1 and J is TRBJ2-5; no clear D gene. Trimming stripped 0 bases from V and 3 bases from J, with 6 bases between. Germline values: CDR1 SGHRS, CDR2 YFSETQ. This CDR3 comprises 13 residues.

The CDR3 DNA follows: TGTGCCAGCAGCGCCCTAGCGGGAGGGCCGACCGGGGAGCTGTTTTTT. Translating it yields CASSALAGGPTGELFF. The chain carries TRBV9 and TRBJ2-2, with 12 bases fitting TRBD2. CDR3 length: 16 amino acids. V lost 3 bases to trimming and J lost 5 bases; unmatched junction nucleotides: 5. Germline-derived CDR1 and CDR2 are SGDLS and YYNGEE. Using reference TRBV9 and TRBJ2-2 for the parts outside the CDR3, the full variable domain is DSGVTQTPKHLITATGQRVTLRCSPRSGDLSVYWYQQSLDQGLQFLIQYYNGEERAKGNILERFSAQQFPDLHSELNLSSLELGDSALYFCASSALAGGPTGELFFGEGSRLTVL.

The chain recombines TRBV15 with TRBJ2-1; D uncertain. The V gene lost 0 bases and the J gene lost 12 bases, with 12 bases spanning the gap. CDR1 is LNHNV and CDR2 is YYDKDF in the germline V gene (reference sequence). The CDR3 runs 13 residues. This chain's CDR3 is CATSRDMGMGQFF. The CDR3 DNA reads TGTGCCACCAGCAGAGATATGGGGATGGGGCAGTTCTTC.

The V gene is TRBV2, the J gene TRBJ1-5; D is uncertain. CDR1 and CDR2 from the germline V gene are SNHLY and FYNNEI. V was trimmed by 2 bases and J by 9 bases, leaving 20 bases between them. The CDR3 contains 16 residues. CDR3 sequence: CASSERWGFGEGPQHF. The CDR3 DNA reads as TGTGCCAGCAGTGAAAGGTGGGGATTCGGGGAGGGGCCCCAGCATTTT.

V usage is TRBV10-1 and J usage is TRBJ1-5; 8 positions match TRBD1. CDR1 and CDR2 (germline): WNHNN, SYGVQD (reference sequence). Germline trimming cut 5 bases from V and 2 bases from J; bases unmatched to any gene: 11. CDR3 length: 17 residues. CDR3 bases: TGCGCCAGCAGTCCCACAGGGGGAAGGTTACGCAATCAGCCCCAGCATTTT. Amino acid sequence: CASSPTGGRLRNQPQHF.

As for this clone: This sample includes further DNA sequences coding for the same CDR3. The chain is built from TRBV7-9 and TRBJ2-7; D is ambiguous. This CDR3 has 11 amino acids. V gave up 0 bases and J gave up 6 bases, with 3 bases separating them. Per germline, CDR1 SEHNR and CDR2 FQNEAQ (reference sequence). The CDR3 sequence: CASSLAGEQYF. CDR3 in DNA: TGTGCCAGCAGCTTAGCGGGCGAGCAGTACTTC.

The rearrangement links TRBV5-5 to TRBJ1-2; D not resolved. This CDR3 has 13 amino acids. Germline V gene lookup returns CDR1 SGHKS and CDR2 YYEKEE (reference sequence). Trimming removed 3 bases from V and 3 bases from J, with 9 bases in between. The CDR3 nucleotides are TGTGCCAGCAGCTCCCAGAACGACTATGGCTACACCTTC. Translation gives CASSSQNDYGYTF.

This clone qualifies as medium-sized. The genes are TRBV27 and TRBJ2-2; D perhaps matches TRBD1 (5 bases). This CDR3 is built from 14 residues. V was trimmed by 4 bases and J by 7 bases, leaving 13 bases between them. Germline V lookup: CDR1 MNHEY, CDR2 SMNVEV (reference sequence). CDR3 nucleotides: TGTGCCAGCAGTTCCTTTGGGGCGGACGGGGAGCTGTTTTTT. This sequence encodes CASSSFGADGELFF.

J is TRBJ2-7 and V is TRBV27; the D is unclear. Trimming removed 4 bases from V and 2 bases from J, with 18 bases in between. CDR3 length: 16 amino acids. Germline V gives CDR1 MNHEY, CDR2 SMNVEV (reference sequence). The CDR3 is CASSSSKGVWAYEQYF. The CDR3 DNA is TGTGCCAGCAGTTCCTCGAAGGGTGTTTGGGCCTACGAGCAGTACTTC.

The chain carries TRBV18 and TRBJ2-3; no clear D gene. Trimming cost V 0 bases and J 2 bases, with 6 bases left between them. There are 14 residues in the CDR3. Per germline, CDR1 KGHSH and CDR2 LQKENI. The CDR3 DNA follows: TGTGCCAGCTCACCACCGACGGTCACAGATACGCAGTATTTT. Amino acids: CASSPPTVTDTQYF.

The chain recombines TRBV11-2 with TRBJ2-1; D is undetermined. CDR3 length: 13 residues. CDR1 is SGHAT, CDR2 FQNNGV, per germline. The ends were cut back, 2 bases at V and 4 bases at J, with 6 bases in the middle. The DNA for the CDR3 is TGTGCCAGCAGCTTAACTGGATACAATGAGCAGTTCTTC. It yields the protein CASSLTGYNEQFF.

This clone appeared a few times. The genes are TRBV27 and TRBJ2-1; 7 nucleotides match TRBD1. Germline values: CDR1 MNHEY, CDR2 SMNVEV (reference sequence). The CDR3 contains 15 residues. V lost 0 bases, J lost 8 bases, and 7 bases stayed unmatched. CDR3: CASSLSRDSSDEQFF. As DNA, the CDR3 is TGTGCCAGCAGTTTATCCCGGGACAGCTCAGATGAGCAGTTCTTC.

V is TRBV2 and J is TRBJ2-7, with a tentative D call TRBD1 (6 bases). Germline CDR1 and CDR2: SNHLY and FYNNEI. The CDR3 sequence is 13 residues long. The V end was cut by 4 bases, the J end by 1 base, with 8 bases between. CDR3 loop: CASSGTDSYEQYF. DNA for the CDR3: TGTGCCAGCAGTGGGACAGATTCCTACGAGCAGTACTTC.

The rearrangement joins TRBV24-1 to TRBJ1-2; 7 bases line up with TRBD1. V lost 10 bases to trimming and J lost 1 base; unmatched junction nucleotides: 5. CDR1 and CDR2 from the germline V gene are KGHDR and SFDVKD. This CDR3 comprises 13 residues. CDR3 DNA: TGTGCCACAAGTAACAGGGGTAACTATGGCTACACCTTC. As protein: CATSNRGNYGYTF.